In its sample, the clone carrying this TCR beta chain was seen many times. Its antigen remains unknown. V was trimmed by 0 bases and J by 5 bases, leaving 8 bases between them. The CDR3 totals 13 residues. CDR1 and CDR2 (germline): SGDLS, YYNGEE. These data originate in a study of T cell repertoires in cytomegalovirus infection. TCRdb reprocessed the reads with MiXCR, giving one entry per CDR3 protein. The table shows about 310,000 distinct CDR3 sequences, with around a quarter occurring only once. The sample here was cultured PBMCs, taken from culture after CMV antigen stimulation. The V gene is TRBV9, the J gene TRBJ2-5; D possibly corresponds to TRBD2 (5 bases). The clonotype was recovered from a human donor in good health (CMV status not recorded). Some clones in this sample may be carry-over from other donors' samples. CDR3 residues: CASSVGGPETQYF. CDR3 coding DNA: TGTGCCAGCAGCGTAGGAGGGCCCGAGACCCAGTACTTC.